A single sample is the source of the 13 T cell receptor beta chains below, sequenced in a study. TCRdb analysed the 5' RACE reads with MiXCR anew, one entry per CDR3 protein. The data hold roughly 69,000 distinct CDR3 sequences, with about 22% observed a single time. The specimen was memory CD4+ T cells sorted from a lymph node. Subset reported: memory CD4+ T cells, CD4+CD45RO+CD25-. Receptor source: a female donor with breast cancer.

Concerning this clonotype itself: The CDR3 does not end in the conserved phenylalanine or tryptophan, so this is likely a read error. The rearrangement uses TRBV6-1 and TRBJ2-5; D gene uncertain. CDR1 is MNHNS and CDR2 is SASEGT in the germline V gene. V lost 4 bases, J lost 4 bases, and 10 bases lay in between. The CDR3 loop spans 13 amino acids. The CDR3 DNA sequence: TGTGCCAGCAGTGCCTCTGGGCGAGAGACCCAGTACCTC. The encoded protein is CASSASGRETQYL.

This clonotype was counted between two and nine times. The chain is built from TRBV7-2 and TRBJ2-5; 10 bases agree with TRBD2. Germline V gene sequence: CDR1 SGHTA, CDR2 FQGNSA. The length of the CDR3 is 16 residues. Trimming removed 2 bases from V and 4 bases from J; junction bases left unmatched: 7. CDR3 amino acids: CASSLFGSGGRETQYF. The DNA for the CDR3 is TGTGCCAGCAGCTTATTCGGTAGCGGGGGGCGAGAGACCCAGTACTTC.

There are many counts of this clonotype. V usage is TRBV7-3 and J usage is TRBJ1-1; a possible D gene is TRBD1 (5 bases). From germline, CDR1 is SGHTA and CDR2 FQGTGA. Trimming took off 2 bases at V and 1 base at J, with 5 bases between the two ends. The CDR3 runs 13 residues. This chain's CDR3 is CASSLQGNTEAFF. In DNA form, the CDR3 reads TGTGCCAGCAGCTTACAGGGGAACACTGAAGCTTTCTTT.

The chain employs TRBV7-9 and TRBJ2-5; D is unclear. CDR3 length equals 14 residues. V gave up 0 bases and J gave up 5 bases, with 10 bases separating them. Germline values: CDR1 SEHNR, CDR2 FQNEAQ (reference sequence). CDR3: CASSLARPRETQYF. CDR3 in DNA: TGTGCCAGCAGCTTAGCAAGGCCCAGGGAGACCCAGTACTTC.

The sample holds a few counts of this clonotype. The V and J genes are TRBV6-1 and TRBJ1-3; weak D call: TRBD1 (5 bases). Germline CDR1 reads MNHNS; CDR2 reads SASEGT. CDR3 length: 14 amino acids. Between the trimmed V and J ends, which lost 6 bases and 0 bases, there was a span of 9 bases. The CDR3 nucleotides are TGTGCCAGCAGACGGGACCACTCTGGAAACACCATATATTTT. It codes for CASRRDHSGNTIYF.

This clonotype rates as medium-sized. This chain connects TRBV5-1 to TRBJ2-6; no definite D call. The V and J ends lost 3 bases and 0 bases respectively, with 10 bases between them. The CDR3 runs to 16 residues. Germline V lookup: CDR1 SGHRS, CDR2 YFSETQ. CDR3 in amino acids: CASSSLDSSGANVLTF. CDR3 DNA: TGCGCCAGCAGCTCGCTAGATAGCTCTGGGGCCAACGTCCTGACTTTC.

The rearrangement joins TRBV5-1 to TRBJ2-3; D is ambiguous. Germline CDR1 reads SGHRS; CDR2 reads YFSETQ. V was pared by 0 bases and J by 4 bases, with 12 bases between. The CDR3 is 15 residues long. Written as DNA, the CDR3 is TGCGCCAGCAGCTTGGGGGGAATTACAGCAGATACGCAGTATTTT. It specifies CASSLGGITADTQYF.

This clonotype has just a few counts. The CDR3 sequence: CACPGAVGYTF. DNA of the CDR3: TGTGCCTGCCCGGGGGCAGTTGGCTACACCTTC. This chain connects TRBV30 to TRBJ1-2; possibly TRBD1 for D (6 bases). V gave up 6 bases and J gave up 7 bases, with 12 bases separating them. Germline-derived CDR1 and CDR2 are GTSNPN and SVGIG (reference sequence). CDR3 length equals 11 residues.

This chain connects TRBV7-8 to TRBJ2-3; TRBD2 matches 10 bases. V gave up 11 bases and J gave up 3 bases; unmatched junction bases: 5. The CDR3 contains 13 residues. Per germline, CDR1 SGHVS and CDR2 FQNEAQ. CDR3 coding DNA: TGTGCCGGAAAGCGGGGGGGTACAGATACGCAGTATTTT. Amino acid sequence: CAGKRGGTDTQYF.

V gene TRBV29-1 combines with J gene TRBJ1-1, with TRBD1 matching over 9 bases. The germline gives CDR1 SQVTM, CDR2 ANQGSEA. V lost 4 bases and J lost 7; bases outside the gene matches: 7. The CDR3 spans 13 residues. CDR3 nucleotides: TGCAGCGTTGCGAGGACAGGGGCCCTTGAAGCTTTCTTT. Translated, it gives CSVARTGALEAFF. Combining the CDR3 with reference TRBV29-1 and TRBJ1-1 gives the whole variable domain SAVISQKPSRDICQRGTSLTIQCQVDSQVTMMFWYRQQPGQSLTLIATANQGSEATYESGFVIDKFPISRPNLTFSTLTVSNMSPEDSSIYLCSVARTGALEAFFGQGTRLTVV.

The rearrangement joins TRBV7-9 to TRBJ2-1; 8 bases map to TRBD2. This CDR3 comprises 16 residues. Unmatched junction bases numbered 9, after V lost 3 bases and J lost 5 bases. Germline lookup yields CDR1 SEHNR and CDR2 FQNEAQ (reference sequence). CDR3 in DNA: TGTGCCAGCAGCTTTTTTGGGCGGGAGGACCACAATGAGCAGTTCTTC. Encoded protein: CASSFFGREDHNEQFF.

There are many counts of this clonotype. The chain couples TRBV6-5 to TRBJ2-2, with TRBD1 as a possible D gene (7 bases). The germline gives CDR1 MNHEY, CDR2 SVGAGI. V lost 8 bases and J lost 2, with 12 bases in between. The CDR3 totals 14 residues. CDR3 loop: CASGTAGNTGELFF. The CDR3 DNA is TGTGCCAGCGGGACAGCGGGCAACACCGGGGAGCTGTTTTTT.

The V gene is TRBV20-1, the J gene TRBJ2-7; no reliable D call. The V and J ends lost 1 base and 7 bases respectively, with 14 bases between them. Germline CDR1 reads DFQATT; CDR2 reads SNEGSKA (reference sequence). This CDR3 comprises 13 residues. The CDR3 spells CSARVGHRGEQYF. CDR3 nucleotides: TGCAGTGCTAGAGTTGGTCATCGTGGGGAGCAGTACTTC.